The clone carrying this TCR beta chain has ten or more counts. No antigen is known for it. These data are taken from a study of blood T cells in healthy people across ages. Study findings and constraints: Long-lived and aged donors differed, with more naive CD4+ cells and higher diversity in the long-lived. Possibly confounding the expanded clonotype changes was the fact that donor CMV status was unknown.

CDR1 and CDR2 from the germline V gene are MNHNS and SASEGT. With V trimmed by 3 bases and J by 2 bases, 0 bases remained unmatched. The length of the CDR3 is 14 residues. With a J-beta primer mix and a sample-barcoded 5' primer, a second PCR ran 7 to 11 cycles. Each cDNA molecule received a tag from a template-switch adaptor that had 12 random nucleotides. Using its own MiXCR run on the 5' RACE reads, TCRdb lists one record per CDR3 protein. The top ten hold 15% to 20% of the sample, which has hundreds of thousands of distinct CDR3 sequences, more than 25% seen once. Sequencing was carried out using blood. The receptor comes from a woman aged 80 or over in good health. This chain uses TRBV6-1 with TRBJ1-5; 8 nucleotides match TRBD1. CDR3 sequence (DNA): TGTGCCAGCAGTGAGGGACAGGGCAATCAGCCCCAGCATTTT. Translation: CASSEGQGNQPQHF.